The rows below give T cell receptor beta chains drawn from one sample of a study of shared clonotypes between healthy human individuals. Generated by immunoSEQ multiplex PCR, the TCRdb table keeps only in-frame clones and is missing some. The sample lists a few million clones, 80% to 95% seen once, with around 0.4% in the top ten. Sequences were obtained from naive CD4+ T cells from PBMCs. These receptors came from a man aged 18 to 35 in good health. Some clones in this sample may be carry-over from other donors' samples. Each CDR3 is given with its conserved first and last residue. Fields, in order: V gene, J gene, clone size, CDR3 length, D gene, CDR3 protein, CDR3 DNA. A D gene is named only where the DNA matches it firmly. A clone size is listed for some rows: how often the clone was seen (once, few, many), or a class if it is expanded.

TRBV5-1,TRBJ2-7,-,10,-,CASGSPEQYF,TGCGCCAGCGGGTCGCCAGAGCAGTACTTC
TRBV4-2,TRBJ2-7,-,17,TRBD2,CASSRQTSSGGSYEQYF,TGTGCCAGCAGCCGCCAGACCTCTAGCGGGGGCTCCTACGAGCAGTACTTC
TRBV28,TRBJ2-7,-,14,-,CASSLGQGIYEQYF,TGTGCCAGCAGTTTAGGTCAGGGGATCTACGAGCAGTACTTC
TRBV11-2,TRBJ2-3,-,12,-,CASSLESGQKYF,TGTGCCAGCAGCTTAGAAAGTGGACAAAAGTATTTT
TRBV27,TRBJ2-7,-,15,TRBD1,CASSWEGQGTYEQYF,TGTGCCAGCAGTTGGGAGGGACAGGGAACGTACGAGCAGTACTTC
TRBV19,TRBJ2-3,-,16,TRBD2,CASSPRLAGGVDTQYF,TGTGCCAGTAGTCCCCGCCTAGCGGGAGGGGTAGATACGCAGTATTTT
TRBV19,TRBJ1-5,few,14,TRBD1,CASGDRPVGQPQHF,TGTGCCAGTGGGGACAGGCCCGTGGGTCAGCCCCAGCATTTT
TRBV5-1,TRBJ2-5,-,16,TRBD1,CASSLRVGTGDMAQYF,TGCGCCAGCAGTCTCCGTGTCGGGACAGGGGATATGGCCCAGTACTTC
TRBV11-2,TRBJ1-4,-,16,-,CASSSLGGSTNEKLFF,TGTGCCAGCAGCTCCCTTGGGGGATCAACTAATGAAAAACTGTTTTTT
TRBV5-6,TRBJ2-6,-,15,TRBD1,CASSYRGTGANVLTF,TGTGCCAGCAGCTACAGGGGGACTGGGGCCAACGTCCTGACTTTC
TRBV7-6,TRBJ2-1,-,14,TRBD2,CASSFPGGGNEQFF,TGTGCCAGCAGCTTCCCGGGAGGTGGGAATGAGCAGTTCTTC
TRBV18,TRBJ2-5,-,14,-,CASSRSASEETQYF,TGTGCCAGCTCACGGTCCGCTAGCGAGGAGACCCAGTACTTC
TRBV10-3,TRBJ1-1,-,11,-,CAISDQSYPRF,TGTGCCATCAGTGACCAGAGTTACCCGCGATTT
TRBV14,TRBJ2-2,-,17,TRBD2,CASSQRRLAGVGEELFF,TGTGCCAGCAGCCAACGGCGACTAGCGGGAGTAGGCGAGGAGCTGTTTTTT
TRBV28,TRBJ1-5,few,15,-,CASSTQSAGNQPQHF,TGTGCCAGCAGTACCCAGAGTGCGGGCAATCAGCCCCAGCATTTT
TRBV7-8,TRBJ2-6,-,18,-,CASSLKAGPRAGANVLTF,TGTGCCAGCAGCTTAAAGGCGGGCCCGAGGGCTGGGGCCAACGTCCTGACTTTC
TRBV7-6,TRBJ2-7,-,14,-,CASSLIQGSGEQYF,TGTGCCAGCAGCTTAATTCAGGGCTCAGGCGAGCAGTACTTC
TRBV7-7,TRBJ2-5,-,15,-,CASSLVPGIQETQYF,TGTGCCAGCAGCTTAGTTCCGGGTATCCAAGAGACCCAGTACTTC
TRBV5-1,TRBJ1-2,-,13,-,CASSPAPDYGYTF,TGCGCCAGCAGCCCCGCCCCCGACTATGGCTACACCTTC
TRBV19,TRBJ1-2,-,14,-,CASSQTGASYGYTF,TGTGCCAGTTCGCAAACCGGGGCCTCTTATGGCTACACCTTC
TRBV7-2,TRBJ1-1,-,16,-,CASSLAPDSSNTEAFF,TGTGCCAGCAGCTTAGCGCCCGACAGCTCGAACACTGAAGCTTTCTTT
TRBV7-2,TRBJ2-1,-,15,TRBD2,CASSSRGGSYNEQFF,TGTGCCAGCAGCTCCCGCGGGGGCTCCTACAATGAGCAGTTCTTC
TRBV30,TRBJ1-3,once,15,-,CAWSVFQGPGNTIYF,TGTGCCTGGAGTGTATTTCAGGGTCCAGGAAACACCATATATTTT